This TCR beta chain was recovered during a study of T cell responses to AZD1222 COVID-19 vaccine (dated by TCRdb to about 2021). Regarding the complete study: AZD1222 recipients given second doses at about 4 weeks or at about 12 weeks were pooled, since spike-specific TCR depth and breadth were not found to differ between the two schedules. TCR sequencing covered more than 230 trial participants: around 210 given two doses of AZD1222 and 26 given two doses of MenACWY control vaccine. Trial participants were enrolled into age subgroups of 18-55, 56-69 and 70-plus years, which contained about 150, 28 and 57 TCR-sequenced participants, respectively. The full study reports these points: The vaccine-associated CD4 TCRs covered the entire spike protein, and the dominant responses fell in regions 160-218 and 743-854. Conclusions about previously exposed vaccinees are limited, since just six AZD1222 recipients were seropositive for SARS-CoV-2 at baseline. Most participants were white British and females outnumbered males, and the authors suggested that clonal diversity may have been underestimated. A significant rise in spike-specific TCR breadth and depth was observed after two AZD1222 doses relative to day 0 and relative to MenACWY recipients. Epitopes outside the regions mutated in the B.1.351 and B.1.1.7 variants were reportedly recognized by nearly half of the unique spike-specific TCRs. The 56-69-year group was small, and its depth increase did not reach significance, likely because of low power. Because no samples from the day 14 peak response were available, repertoires could be characterized only after the peak T cell response.

Trimming at the junction amounts to 5 bases on V and 8 bases on J, and the germline ends lie 6 bases apart. The CDR3 starts with the cysteine, ends with the phenylalanine, and has 10 residues. Only the CDR3 portion is preserved as DNA: 30 bases, with reading frame beginning at the first base. CDR1 LNHDA and CDR2 SQIVND are derived from the germline V gene (reference sequence). In regard to this clone: What this receptor recognizes is not known. No base quality values were provided; no much bigger clone lies one nucleotide off.

The sample's time point label, decoded: baseline before first vaccination. Samples from vaccinated people were obtained from the UK trials COV001 and COV002, which included a single-blind randomized controlled phase 2/3 trial of AZD1222 (ChAdOx1 nCoV-19) in healthy adults. For TCRbeta chain sequencing, PBMC samples were collected from trial participants at day 0 and at day 28 after the second dose. The CDR3 regions of human TCRbeta chains were analyzed by immunosequencing. The authors' analysis ran thus. TCRs in the repertoires were matched against a reference library of SARS-CoV-2-specific TCRs that had been generated with the MIRA antigen-specificity platform. Breadth was defined as the fraction of unique TCRs that were SARS-CoV-2-associated. Depth was defined as the fraction of total T cells that were SARS-CoV-2-associated. Using the MIRA data, every spike-specific TCR was mapped to the spike region that the TCR reacted to and assigned to either a CD4 or a CD8 class. Log10-transformed breadth and depth values were compared by one-way ANOVA with Sidak's multiple comparisons tests. The clones in this table, taken by TCRdb from immuneACCESS, are in-frame only. Not every clone is retained; where verified, under half of the shortfall comes from an unresolved V gene, and the cause of the rest is unknown. V and J calls and clone size follow that table, whereas D and trimming were derived from the DNA. Present in this sample are 90,000 to 100,000 clones, 87% of which were seen just once. Clones ranked in the top ten supply around 2.7% of the sample.

This sample comprised peripheral blood, obtained on day 0 of AZD1222 vaccination. This TCR was recovered from an adult in good health. The sequence links TRBV19 to TRBJ1-1; a tentative D call is TRBD1 (6 bases match). The base sequence is TGTGCCAGTAGTGGGGGCGAAGCTTTCTTT. This gives the protein CASSGGEAFF.